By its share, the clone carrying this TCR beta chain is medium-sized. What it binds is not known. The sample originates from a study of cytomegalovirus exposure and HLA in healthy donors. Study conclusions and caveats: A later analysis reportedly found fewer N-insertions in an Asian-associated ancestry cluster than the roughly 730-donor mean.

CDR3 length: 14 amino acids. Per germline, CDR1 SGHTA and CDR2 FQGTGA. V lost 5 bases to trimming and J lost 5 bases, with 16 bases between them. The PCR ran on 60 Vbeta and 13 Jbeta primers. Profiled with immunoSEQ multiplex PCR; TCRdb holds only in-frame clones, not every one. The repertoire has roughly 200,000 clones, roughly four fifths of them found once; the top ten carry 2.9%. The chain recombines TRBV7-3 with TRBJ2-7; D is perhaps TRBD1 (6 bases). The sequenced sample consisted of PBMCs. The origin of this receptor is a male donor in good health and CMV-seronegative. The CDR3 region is CASSRTANRDEQYF. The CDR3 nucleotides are TGTGCCAGCAGCAGGACAGCGAATCGAGACGAGCAGTACTTC.